These 30 T cell receptor beta chains came from one sample sequenced in a study of T cell responses to AZD1222 COVID-19 vaccine. Profiled with immunoSEQ multiplex PCR; TCRdb holds only in-frame clones, not every one. The profile shows around 160,000 clones, about 89% of them singletons. The sequencing here drew on peripheral blood, taken on day 0 of AZD1222 vaccination. The receptors derive from an adult in good health.

This clone was counted a few times. The chain couples TRBV7-9 to TRBJ1-1; 9 bases agree with TRBD1. J gave up 7 bases and V 6 bases, and 6 bases lay outside the gene matches. The CDR3 covers 13 residues. CDR1 SEHNR and CDR2 FQNEAQ come from the germline V gene (reference sequence). The CDR3 DNA follows: TGTGCCAGCAGACTTGGACAGGGGAATGAAGCTTTCTTT. Translation gives CASRLGQGNEAFF.

The chain is built from TRBV10-3 and TRBJ1-2; 9 nucleotides line up with TRBD1. Trimming removed 2 bases from V and 3 bases from J; junction bases left unmatched: 7. Germline V gene lookup returns CDR1 ENHRY and CDR2 SYGVKD. The CDR3 length is 16 residues. Written as DNA, the CDR3 is TGTGCCATCAGTGAGCTACAGGGGGCGAGGGACTATGGCTACACCTTC. Translated: CAISELQGARDYGYTF.

V is TRBV4-1 and J is TRBJ1-5, with 9 bases aligning to TRBD1. V shed 1 base and J 4 bases; nucleotides not matched to a gene: 8. From germline, CDR1 is MGHRA and CDR2 YSYEKL. CDR3 length: 17 residues. CDR3 in DNA: TGCGCCAGCAGCCAAGCCTCCGACAGGGGGGGAAATCAGCCCCAGCATTTT. This sequence encodes CASSQASDRGGNQPQHF.

The chain couples TRBV19 to TRBJ1-1; unclear D gene. The CDR3 length is 13 residues. Per the germline V gene, CDR1 is LNHDA and CDR2 is SQIVND (reference sequence). With 4 bases removed from V and 4 bases from J, the gap between germline ends came to 10 bases. CDR3 amino acids: CASSRTGATEAFF. The CDR3 nucleotides are TGTGCCAGTAGTAGGACGGGAGCCACTGAAGCTTTCTTT.

Details on this clone: One end of the junction varies from germline; a read error may be responsible. This sequence joins TRBV5-1 and TRBJ1-1; no clear D gene. Germline values: CDR1 SGHRS, CDR2 YFSETQ. This CDR3 comprises 15 residues. CDR3 sequence (DNA): TGCGCCGGCAGCGGAAACAAGGGATTTGACACTGAAGCTTTCTTT. Amino acid sequence: CAGSGNKGFDTEAFF.

The chain has TRBV19 and TRBJ1-1; 8 nucleotides match TRBD1. The V and J ends lost 3 bases and 4 bases, in that order; junction bases with no gene match: 4. This CDR3 region has 14 residues. Per the germline V gene, CDR1 is LNHDA and CDR2 is SQIVND (reference sequence). The CDR3 bases are TGTGCCAGTAGTATGGACAGGGAGTCCACTGAAGCTTTCTTT. This sequence encodes CASSMDRESTEAFF.

The rearrangement uses TRBV9 and TRBJ2-3; D is uncertain. This CDR3 is built from 15 residues. Trimming cost V 0 bases and J 2 bases, with 10 bases left between them. Germline values: CDR1 SGDLS, CDR2 YYNGEE. The CDR3 DNA reads as TGTGCCAGCAGCGTAGGGCCCTACCTCACAGATACGCAGTATTTT. Its translation is CASSVGPYLTDTQYF.

This chain uses TRBV5-1 with TRBJ1-6; TRBD1 agrees at 9 bases. This CDR3 is 16 amino acids long. The J segment lost 7 bases and the V segment lost 4 bases, leaving 9 bases of the junction unmatched. Germline V lookup: CDR1 SGHRS, CDR2 YFSETQ. DNA of the CDR3: TGCGCCAGCAGCCCAGACGGACAGGGGAACAATTCACCCCTCCACTTT. Amino acids: CASSPDGQGNNSPLHF.

This clone appeared a few times. This chain links TRBV7-2 with TRBJ2-7; the match to TRBD1 covers 9 bases. V was clipped by 1 base and J by 5 bases; unmatched bases: 3. Germline loops: CDR1 SGHTA, CDR2 FQGNSA. The length of the CDR3 is 14 residues. In DNA form, the CDR3 reads TGTGCCAGCAGCTTAGGACAGGGGGGAGACGAGCAGTACTTC. Protein sequence: CASSLGQGGDEQYF.

The chain is built from TRBV28 and TRBJ2-7, with D tentatively TRBD1 (5 bases). The CDR3 contains 12 residues. Germline V CDR1 and CDR2: MDHEN, SYDVKM. Trimming removed 9 bases from V and 3 bases from J, with 12 bases in between. The CDR3 DNA reads as TGTGCCAGTACGACAGACCACTACGAGCAGTACTTC. Translated: CASTTDHYEQYF.

The chain links TRBV11-3 to TRBJ2-5; TRBD2 matches at 7 bases. Germline V gene data show CDR1 as SGHNT and CDR2 as YENEEA. This CDR3 region has 13 residues. The V segment lost 2 bases and the J segment 4 bases; nucleotides outside the gene matches: 1. The CDR3 protein is CASSLRGRETQYF. CDR3 DNA: TGTGCCAGCAGCTTACGCGGGAGAGAGACCCAGTACTTC. Full variable domain (rest looked up from reference TRBV11-3 and TRBJ2-5): EAGVVQSPRYKIIEKKQPVAFWCNPISGHNTLYWYLQNLGQGPELLIRYENEEAVDDSQLPKDRFSAERLKGVDSTLKIQPAELGDSAVYLCASSLRGRETQYFGPGTRLLVL.

This sequence joins TRBV28 and TRBJ1-6; D gene unclear. The CDR3 extends over 12 amino acids. The V and J ends lost 4 bases and 7 bases respectively, with 5 bases between them. Looked up from germline, CDR1 is MDHEN and CDR2 is SYDVKM. As DNA, the CDR3 is TGTGCCAGCAGTTCGAGGAATTCACCCCTCCACTTT. This gives the protein CASSSRNSPLHF. Drawing the rest from reference TRBV28 and TRBJ1-6, the complete variable domain is DVKVTQSSRYLVKRTGEKVFLECVQDMDHENMFWYRQDPGLGLRLIYFSYDVKMKEKGDIPEGYSVSREKKERFSLILESASTNQTSMYLCASSSRNSPLHFGNGTRLTVT.

The chain's CDR3 is CASSPTGVNTEAFF. The CDR3 bases are TGTGCCAGCTCACCGACAGGGGTTAACACTGAAGCTTTCTTT. J is TRBJ1-1 and V is TRBV18, with TRBD1 matching over 8 bases. Trimming cost V 3 bases and J 2 bases; bases outside gene matches: 2. CDR3 length: 14 residues. CDR1 is KGHSH, CDR2 LQKENI, per germline.

The chain combines TRBV7-9 with TRBJ1-5; 9 bases match TRBD1. The ends lost 1 base at V and 7 bases at J; junction bases unmatched: 11. CDR3 length equals 17 residues. Germline CDR1 and CDR2: SEHNR and FQNEAQ (reference sequence). CDR3 bases: TGTGCCAGCAGCTTAGGAATAGACAGGGGGAAGGGACAGCCCCAGCATTTT. Amino acids: CASSLGIDRGKGQPQHF.

The chain recombines TRBV28 with TRBJ1-4; D gene uncertain. Deletions cut 1 base from V and 0 bases from J, with 3 bases between. Germline assignment: CDR1 MDHEN and CDR2 SYDVKM. The CDR3 totals 14 residues. The CDR3 protein is CASSLYATNEKLFF. CDR3 nucleotides: TGTGCCAGCAGTTTATACGCAACTAATGAAAAACTGTTTTTT. The full variable domain, with the rest looked up from reference TRBV28 and TRBJ1-4, is DVKVTQSSRYLVKRTGEKVFLECVQDMDHENMFWYRQDPGLGLRLIYFSYDVKMKEKGDIPEGYSVSREKKERFSLILESASTNQTSMYLCASSLYATNEKLFFGSGTQLSVL.

The table lists this clone with a count of one. V gene TRBV3-1 (or the pseudogene TRBV3-2) combines with J gene TRBJ1-1; the D is unclear. V lost 5 bases to trimming and J lost 4 bases, with 8 bases between them. In germline, CDR1 is LGHDT, CDR2 YNNKEL (reference sequence). The CDR3 is 12 residues long. The CDR3 coding sequence is TGTGCCAGCAGCTTGTGGAGCACTGAAGCTTTCTTT. This encodes CASSLWSTEAFF.

The chain combines TRBV19 with TRBJ1-1; 9 nucleotides align to TRBD1. The CDR3 covers 15 residues. The germline V gene has CDR1 LNHDA and CDR2 SQIVND (reference sequence). V lost 6 bases and J lost 1; bases outside the gene matches: 6. CDR3 in amino acids: CASSGRDRANTEAFF. The CDR3 bases are TGTGCCAGTAGCGGACGGGACAGGGCGAACACTGAAGCTTTCTTT.

J is TRBJ2-7 and V is TRBV7-2; a weak D match, TRBD1 (7 bases). The CDR3 has 14 residues. Germline lookup yields CDR1 SGHTA and CDR2 FQGNSA. V was clipped by 3 bases and J by 1 base, with 10 bases between them. CDR3 sequence: CASSLAGQSYEQYF. CDR3 in DNA: TGTGCCAGCAGCTTGGCGGGACAGTCCTACGAGCAGTACTTC.

J is TRBJ2-1 and V is TRBV20-1; D unresolved. This CDR3 comprises 14 residues. The V end was cut by 3 bases, the J end by 0 bases, with 9 bases between. Germline V gene data show CDR1 as DFQATT and CDR2 as SNEGSKA (reference sequence). CDR3 amino acids: CSASRWGSYNEQFF. As DNA, the CDR3 is TGCAGTGCTAGTCGGTGGGGCTCCTACAATGAGCAGTTCTTC.

The chain uses TRBV5-6 and TRBJ1-2; 10 bases are shared with TRBD1. Trimming removed 4 bases from V and 5 bases from J; junction bases left unmatched: 11. Germline loops: CDR1 SGHDT, CDR2 YYEEEE. This CDR3 spans 16 amino acids. CDR3 bases: TGTGCCAGCAGCCTAGCCGGGACAGGGGAATTTTATGGCTACACCTTC. Amino acids: CASSLAGTGEFYGYTF.

As DNA, the CDR3 is TGTGCCAGCACCGTAACCCGGGCGGCGGATGAAAAACTGTTTTTT. The encoded protein is CASTVTRAADEKLFF. This chain connects TRBV6-5 to TRBJ1-4; D is unclear. Germline CDR1 MNHEY, CDR2 SVGAGI. The CDR3 extends over 15 amino acids. Trimming shortened V by 7 bases and J by 6 bases, and 18 bases separated the two germline ends.

This CDR3 reads CASSYIRGGEKLFF. The CDR3 DNA reads TGTGCCAGCAGTTACATCAGGGGAGGCGAAAAACTGTTTTTT. The chain combines TRBV6-5 with TRBJ1-4; D might be TRBD1 (6 bases). This CDR3 has 14 amino acids. Germline V gives CDR1 MNHEY, CDR2 SVGAGI. V gave up 2 bases and J gave up 8 bases, with 12 bases separating them.

The chain is built from TRBV10-2 and TRBJ1-2; D remains ambiguous. The CDR3 runs 14 residues. Per germline, CDR1 WSHSY and CDR2 SAAADI. V lost 0 bases to trimming and J lost 3 bases, with 8 bases between them. The CDR3 reads CASSESVGYYGYTF. The CDR3 coding sequence is TGCGCCAGCAGTGAGTCGGTGGGGTACTATGGCTACACCTTC.

The CDR3, as DNA: TGTGCCAGCAGCCTAGGGACAGGGTTTTATGGCTACACCTTC. It translates to CASSLGTGFYGYTF. The chain joins TRBV28 to TRBJ1-2; TRBD1 matches at 9 bases. Germline V CDR1 and CDR2: MDHEN, SYDVKM. The CDR3 length is 14 residues. J lost 5 bases, V lost 6 bases, and 7 bases had no gene match.

The rearrangement links TRBV28 to TRBJ1-5; maybe TRBD1 (5 bases). Germline V gene data show CDR1 as MDHEN and CDR2 as SYDVKM. Trimming removed 7 bases from V and 4 bases from J, with 14 bases in between. The CDR3 covers 14 residues. The CDR3 sequence is CASTTDGVNQPQHF. CDR3 DNA sequence: TGTGCCAGCACGACAGATGGAGTAAATCAGCCCCAGCATTTT.

The chain employs TRBV2 and TRBJ1-2; tentatively, D is TRBD1 (6 bases). Germline CDR1 reads SNHLY; CDR2 reads FYNNEI. This CDR3 region has 12 residues. Trimming took off 6 bases at V and 2 bases at J, with 7 bases between the two ends. The CDR3 bases are TGTGCCAGCAGACAGGGAAACTATGGCTACACCTTC. Translated: CASRQGNYGYTF. The complete variable domain, with remaining parts taken from reference TRBV2 and TRBJ1-2, reads EPEVTQTPSHQVTQMGQEVILRCVPISNHLYFYWYRQILGQKVEFLVSFYNNEISEKSEIFDDQFSVERPDGSNFTLKIRSTKLEDSAMYFCASRQGNYGYTFGSGTRLTVV.

The CDR3 DNA follows: TGTGCCAGTAGTACGACTAGCGGGAGGGCCCATAAGTACTTC. It yields the protein CASSTTSGRAHKYF. The genes are TRBV19 and TRBJ2-7, with 14 nucleotides matching TRBD2. The CDR3 extends over 14 amino acids. J gave up 11 bases and V 4 bases, and 7 bases lay outside the gene matches. Germline assignment: CDR1 LNHDA and CDR2 SQIVND (reference sequence).

This chain connects TRBV28 to TRBJ1-4; unclear D gene. This CDR3 contains 17 residues. With 6 bases removed from V and 4 bases from J, the gap between germline ends came to 21 bases. CDR1 MDHEN and CDR2 SYDVKM come from the germline V gene. The CDR3 sequence is CASSSAIKQSLNEKLFF. CDR3 nucleotide sequence: TGTGCCAGCAGCTCCGCGATTAAACAGAGCCTTAATGAAAAACTGTTTTTT. The full variable domain, in which reference TRBV28 and TRBJ1-4 provide the parts outside the CDR3, is DVKVTQSSRYLVKRTGEKVFLECVQDMDHENMFWYRQDPGLGLRLIYFSYDVKMKEKGDIPEGYSVSREKKERFSLILESASTNQTSMYLCASSSAIKQSLNEKLFFGSGTQLSVL.

This clone appeared once. V is TRBV6-5 and J is TRBJ2-7, with 8 bases matching TRBD2. Germline V gene data show CDR1 as MNHEY and CDR2 as SVGAGI. The CDR3 is 15 amino acids. V lost 6 bases and J lost 2; bases outside the gene matches: 9. The CDR3 nucleotides read TGTGCCAGCAGAGTTAGCGGGATCGGGACCTACGAGCAGTACTTC. It yields the protein CASRVSGIGTYEQYF.

The CDR3 nucleotides are TGTGCCACCAGCACGGGACAGAATGGAAGAAACACCATATATTTT. Its translation: CATSTGQNGRNTIYF. The rearrangement joins TRBV15 to TRBJ1-3, with TRBD1 identical over 7 bases. This CDR3 region has 15 residues. Germline CDR1 is LNHNV and CDR2 is YYDKDF (reference sequence). The V and J ends lost 4 bases and 5 bases, in that order; junction bases with no gene match: 8.